Shown below are 20 T cell receptor beta chains from a single sample sequenced in a study of Graves' ophthalmopathy and Graves' hyperthyroidism. The sequenced template was RNA, covering the TCR beta CDR3 region. First-round RT-PCR employed HTBI primers, with a second-round multiplex PCR after it. TCRdb redid the calling of the multiplex PCR reads with MiXCR, one entry per CDR3 protein. The table has roughly 500,000 distinct CDR3 sequences, under 15% seen once; the top ten hold about a tenth. The specimen sequenced was blood. The receptors stem from a woman in her twenties or thirties with Graves' ophthalmopathy.

The chain is built from TRBV19 and TRBJ1-5; D not certain. Trimming removed 5 bases from V and 2 bases from J, with 10 bases in between. CDR3 length: 14 amino acids. CDR1 and CDR2 from the germline V gene are LNHDA and SQIVND (reference sequence). The CDR3 protein is CASSSRPGNQPQHF. The DNA for the CDR3 is TGTGCCAGTAGTTCAAGACCAGGCAATCAGCCCCAGCATTTT.

Ten or more counts support this clonotype. Its ends do not fully match the called genes, so a read error is possible. V usage is TRBV7-9 and J usage is TRBJ2-7, with 11 bases identical to TRBD2. Looked up from germline, CDR1 is SEHNR and CDR2 is FQNEAQ (reference sequence). The CDR3 runs 14 residues. DNA of the CDR3: TGCGCCAGCAGCTTTACTAGCGGGAGCTACGAGCAGTACTTC. This sequence encodes CASSFTSGSYEQYF.

Ten or more counts support this clonotype. The rearrangement links TRBV20-1 to TRBJ2-7, with 8 bases that match TRBD2. Germline CDR1 and CDR2: DFQATT and SNEGSKA (reference sequence). The CDR3 loop spans 15 amino acids. The V segment lost 5 bases and the J segment 1 base; nucleotides outside the gene matches: 10. The CDR3, as DNA: TGCAGTGCTCTTACAGGTGGCGGGGGGTCCTACGAGCAGTACTTC. It specifies CSALTGGGGSYEQYF.

This clonotype was observed at least ten times. V and J are TRBV11-2 and TRBJ1-6, with 8 bases matching TRBD1. After removal of 2 bases from V and 6 bases from J, the junction contained 3 bases not matched to a gene. The germline CDR1 and CDR2 sequences are SGHAT and FQNNGV. This CDR3 is 15 amino acids long. The CDR3 region has the DNA TGTGCCAGCAGCTTATCCGGACAGGGTAATTCACCCCTCCACTTT. Its protein is CASSLSGQGNSPLHF. The variable domain in full, completed from reference TRBV11-2 and TRBJ1-6, reads EAGVAQSPRYKIIEKRQSVAFWCNPISGHATLYWYQQILGQGPKLLIQFQNNGVVDDSQLPKDRFSAERLKGVDSTLKIQPAKLEDSAVYLCASSLSGQGNSPLHFGNGTRLTVT.

The sample holds many counts of this clonotype. This chain connects TRBV6-2 or TRBV6-3 to TRBJ2-7; D tentatively fits TRBD1 or TRBD2 (5 bases each). V was pared by 7 bases and J by 0 bases, with 22 bases between. The CDR3 consists of 17 residues. CDR1 MNHEY and CDR2 SVGEGT come from the germline V gene. This chain's CDR3 is CASTRGDPDPSSYEQYF. DNA for the CDR3: TGTGCCAGCACCCGAGGGGATCCAGACCCAAGCTCCTACGAGCAGTACTTC.

This clonotype was recorded at least ten times. The chain joins TRBV28 to TRBJ2-5; weak D call: TRBD2 (6 bases). In germline, CDR1 is MDHEN, CDR2 SYDVKM. V was clipped by 2 bases and J by 2 bases, with 12 bases between them. The CDR3 totals 15 residues. The DNA for the CDR3 is TGTGCCAGCAGTTTAGTACGGGAGTGGCAAGAGACCCAGTACTTC. It specifies CASSLVREWQETQYF.

This clonotype was recorded many times. Given the absence of the conserved phenylalanine or tryptophan at the CDR3 end, a read error is likely. The chain is built from TRBV29-1 and TRBJ2-7, with TRBD1 identical over 8 bases. The CDR3 loop spans 14 amino acids. The germline V gene has CDR1 SQVTM and CDR2 ANQGSEA. V lost 5 bases and J lost 5; bases outside the gene matches: 11. CDR3 amino acids: CSVRLGQAFHEQYL. The DNA for the CDR3 is TGCAGCGTTCGTCTGGGACAGGCTTTTCACGAGCAGTACCTC.

In its sample, this clonotype was seen many times. The gene calls are TRBV2 and TRBJ2-7, with TRBD2 matching 8 bases. The V gene's germline CDR1 is SNHLY and CDR2 FYNNEI. The CDR3 loop spans 17 amino acids. The junction had 17 bases not matched to a gene; V was cut back by 6 bases and J by 4 bases. This chain's CDR3 is CASSLPMIGAGEYEQYF. CDR3 bases: TGTGCCAGCAGCCTCCCCATGATAGGAGCGGGGGAGTACGAGCAGTACTTC.

This clonotype was observed at least ten times. This chain uses TRBV12-3 or TRBV12-4 with TRBJ1-1, with D hard to call. This CDR3 is 12 amino acids long. Trimming cost V 7 bases and J 5 bases, with 11 bases left between them. CDR3: CASTDPGTEAFF. As DNA, the CDR3 is TGTGCCAGCACCGATCCTGGGACTGAAGCTTTCTTT.

This clonotype was found many times. V and J are TRBV28 and TRBJ1-1; tentative D call: TRBD1 (5 bases). Germline lookup yields CDR1 MDHEN and CDR2 SYDVKM. V gave up 7 bases and J gave up 4 bases, with 22 bases separating them. The CDR3 extends over 16 amino acids. CDR3 sequence: CASTPGGDNGFTEAFF. CDR3 nucleotide sequence: TGTGCCAGCACCCCCGGGGGGGATAATGGTTTCACTGAAGCTTTCTTT.

This clonotype appeared many times. The genes are TRBV2 and TRBJ2-7, with TRBD2 as a possible D gene (5 bases). Germline V gene data show CDR1 as SNHLY and CDR2 as FYNNEI. The CDR3 length is 14 residues. Trimming left V 6 bases short and J 3 bases short, with 15 bases between. This chain's CDR3 is CASSARRGIYEQYF. In nucleotides, the CDR3 is TGTGCCAGCAGCGCCCGTAGAGGGATCTACGAGCAGTACTTC.

In this sample, this clonotype turned up many times. The genes are TRBV12-5 and TRBJ2-2; D may be TRBD1 (5 bases). CDR3 size: 14 residues. The germline gives CDR1 LGHNT, CDR2 FRNRAP. Trimming shortened V by 6 bases and J by 1 base, and 9 bases separated the two germline ends. The CDR3, as DNA: TGTGCTAGTGGACCTCAGGGGAACACCGGGGAGCTGTTTTTT. Its protein is CASGPQGNTGELFF.

Ten or more counts support this clonotype. The chain joins TRBV19 to TRBJ2-5; the D gene is possibly TRBD2 (6 bases). CDR3 length equals 14 residues. V was shortened by 3 bases and J by 0 bases, with 8 bases between the two germline ends. The germline V gene has CDR1 LNHDA and CDR2 SQIVND (reference sequence). This CDR3 reads CASSIGGNQETQYF. The DNA for the CDR3 is TGTGCCAGTAGTATCGGCGGGAACCAAGAGACCCAGTACTTC.

This clonotype came up many times. V and J are TRBV24-1 and TRBJ2-7; possibly TRBD1 or TRBD2 for D (5 bases each). This CDR3 contains 14 residues. Trimming cost V 2 bases and J 2 bases, with 9 bases left between them. Germline V lookup: CDR1 KGHDR, CDR2 SFDVKD. CDR3 coding DNA: TGTGCCACCAGTGATTCAAGGGGAGCCTACGAGCAGTACTTC. Amino acids: CATSDSRGAYEQYF.

This clonotype was recorded many times. The gene calls are TRBV12-3 or TRBV12-4 and TRBJ1-6; 10 bases are a match to TRBD1. This CDR3 is 13 amino acids long. The trim removed 6 bases at V and 9 bases at J, leaving 2 bases unmatched. CDR3 sequence reads: CASSRDRGSPLHF. The CDR3 region has the DNA TGTGCCAGCAGCCGGGACAGGGGTTCACCCCTCCACTTT.

This clonotype occurred many times. The chain has TRBV30 and TRBJ1-5; D gene ambiguous. Trimming stripped 1 base from V and 9 bases from J, with 13 bases between. CDR1 is GTSNPN, CDR2 SVGIG, per germline (reference sequence). The CDR3 runs to 13 residues. CDR3 nucleotide sequence: TGTGCCTGGAGTGAGCAGCAGGCCGGGCCCCAGCATTTT. Residues: CAWSEQQAGPQHF.

The chain employs TRBV6-5 and TRBJ1-1; D might be TRBD1 (5 bases). Germline V gene data show CDR1 as MNHEY and CDR2 as SVGAGI. There are 13 residues in the CDR3. Trimming removed 2 bases from V and 10 bases from J, with 14 bases in between. Written as DNA, the CDR3 is TGTGCCAGCAGTTACGCGGGACTTGGGGGAGCTTTCTTT. This gives the protein CASSYAGLGGAFF.

This clonotype was seen at least ten times. The rearrangement uses TRBV30 and TRBJ2-7; D unclear. Between the trimmed V and J ends, which lost 3 bases and 0 bases, there was a span of 3 bases. In germline, CDR1 is GTSNPN, CDR2 SVGIG (reference sequence). This CDR3 contains 11 residues. CDR3 sequence: CAWRRSYEQYF. As DNA, the CDR3 is TGTGCCTGGAGGCGCTCCTACGAGCAGTACTTC.

This clonotype was observed at least ten times. CDR3 in amino acids: CASSSLRGTEAFF. As DNA, the CDR3 is TGTGCCAGCAGTTCCCTCAGGGGTACTGAAGCTTTCTTT. The genes are TRBV12-3 or TRBV12-4 and TRBJ1-1; the D gene is possibly TRBD1 (6 bases). Trimming cost V 4 bases and J 5 bases, with 11 bases left between them. The CDR3 covers 13 residues.

V and J are TRBV27 and TRBJ2-7, with TRBD1 matching 9 bases. The CDR3 covers 12 residues. CDR1 and CDR2 (germline): MNHEY, SMNVEV (reference sequence). Trimming took 5 bases from V and 12 from J; bases not matched to a gene: 8. The CDR3 protein is CASSPTGGRRYF. The CDR3 coding sequence is TGTGCCAGCAGTCCCACAGGGGGCCGTCGGTACTTC.